Presented here are 5 T cell receptor beta chains from one specimen sequenced in a study of CD8+ T cells in alopecia areata. Investigators isolated RNA and reverse transcribed it into cDNA to act as the sequencing template. Generated by immunoSEQ multiplex PCR, the TCRdb table keeps only in-frame clones and is missing some. Among 190,000 or so clones listed, approximately 60% were seen once. The treatment here: oral pan-JAK inhibitor, 5-10 mg twice daily. Source: CD4+ T cells sorted from blood, taken at week 4, from a patient treated with tofacitinib. The receptor source for this set is a human donor with alopecia areata.

CDR3 sequence: CASHRISGNTIYF. The CDR3 nucleotides are TGTGCCAGCCACAGGATCTCTGGAAACACCATATATTTT. V gene TRBV27 combines with J gene TRBJ1-3, with D possibly matching TRBD1 (5 bases). The CDR3 length is 13 residues. Germline V gives CDR1 MNHEY, CDR2 SMNVEV (reference sequence). Deletions cut 8 bases from V and 0 bases from J, with 8 bases between.

V gene TRBV12-5 combines with J gene TRBJ2-5; a weak D match, TRBD1 (5 bases). This CDR3 contains 14 residues. V gave up 6 bases and J gave up 3 bases, with 14 bases separating them. CDR1 and CDR2 from the germline V gene are LGHNT and FRNRAP. The CDR3 sequence is CASGPGQQKETQYF. As DNA, the CDR3 is TGTGCTAGTGGGCCAGGGCAGCAGAAAGAGACCCAGTACTTC.

Here the CDR3 reads CASSQGQGDGQPQHF. CDR3 in DNA: TGCGCCAGCAGCCAAGGGCAGGGGGACGGGCAGCCCCAGCATTTT. This chain links TRBV4-1 with TRBJ1-5; the match to TRBD1 covers 7 bases. Germline V lookup: CDR1 MGHRA, CDR2 YSYEKL. J gave up 7 bases and V 1 base, and 7 bases lay outside the gene matches. The CDR3 sequence is 15 residues long.

The chain recombines TRBV5-4 with TRBJ2-5, with 7 bases identical to TRBD2. Germline CDR1 SGHNT, CDR2 YYREEE (reference sequence). V lost 4 bases, J lost 1 base, and 10 bases stayed unmatched. This CDR3 contains 16 residues. DNA of the CDR3: TGTGCCAGCAGCCCTGGTGGCACTAGCGTCCAAGAGACCCAGTACTTC. Its translation: CASSPGGTSVQETQYF.

V gene TRBV5-6 combines with J gene TRBJ1-1; D is possibly TRBD1 (5 bases). Deletions cut 3 bases from V and 11 bases from J, with 17 bases between. CDR1 and CDR2 (germline): SGHDT, YYEEEE. The CDR3 runs 13 residues. The DNA of the CDR3 is TGTGCCAGCAGCTATCGGGACGCCAGTCGGGCTTTCTTT. Its protein is CASSYRDASRAFF.